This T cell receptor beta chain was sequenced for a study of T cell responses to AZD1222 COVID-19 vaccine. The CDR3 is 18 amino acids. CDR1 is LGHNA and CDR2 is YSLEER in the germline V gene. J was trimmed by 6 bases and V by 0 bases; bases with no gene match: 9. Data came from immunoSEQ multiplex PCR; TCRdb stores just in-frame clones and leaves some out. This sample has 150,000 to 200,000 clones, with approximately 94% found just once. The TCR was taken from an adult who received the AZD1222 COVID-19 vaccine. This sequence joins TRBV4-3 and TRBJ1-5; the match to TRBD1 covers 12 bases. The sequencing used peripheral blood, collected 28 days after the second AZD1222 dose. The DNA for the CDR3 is TGCGCCAGCAGCCAAGATGCCCCCGGGACAGGGGGCGGTCAGCCCCAGCATTTT. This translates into CASSQDAPGTGGGQPQHF.